These T cell receptor beta chains were read from a single sample in a study of cytomegalovirus exposure and HLA in healthy donors. Produced via immunoSEQ multiplex PCR; TCRdb's table is partial and in-frame only. Seen here are some 110,000 clones, about 88% observed once, and the top ten hold less than 2%. The specimen sequenced was PBMCs. These TCRs come from a woman between 18 and 29 years old in good health and CMV-seropositive. Each CDR3 is given with its conserved first and last residue.

>TRBJ2-1|TRBV19
CASSIQGVVGNEQFF
>TRBJ1-4|TRBV9
CASSGPPGDEKLFF
>TRBJ1-4|TRBV7-2
CASSLKGDGKLFF
>TRBJ2-7|TRBV13
CASSLGFMEGKQYF
>TRBJ1-5|TRBV5-4
CASSRRGQGVAQPQHF
>TRBJ1-1|TRBV7-8
CASLQGSLNTEAFF
>TRBJ2-7|TRBV7-9
CASSPRDRGSYEQYF
>TRBJ1-5|TRBV5-5
CASSEGRVVEAQHF
>TRBJ2-3|TRBV18
CASSPKDRAADTQYF
>TRBJ1-4|TRBV25-1
CASSDRGVINEKLFF
>TRBJ1-2|TRBV5-6
CASSFPTENYGYTF
>TRBJ1-5|TRBV28
CASSLTGGRNQPQHF
>TRBJ1-4|TRBV7-6
CASSLGGGATEKLFF
>TRBJ2-1|TRBV5-4
CASSSSDYNEQFF
>TRBJ1-2|TRBV5-4
CASSSRGRGTYGYTF
>TRBJ1-6|TRBV7-9
CASSPSGDSPLHF
>TRBJ2-1|TRBV6-1
CASSLWDYSYNEQFF
>TRBJ1-6|TRBV10-3
CAISESQRNSPLHF
>TRBJ1-2|TRBV28
CASSVQGRGYTF
>TRBJ2-3|TRBV5-4
CASSSPAGLSTDTQYF
>TRBJ1-4|TRBV11-2
CASSLRGLNEKLFF
>TRBJ1-1|TRBV28
CASSLAGANTEAFF
>TRBJ2-2|TRBV5-6
CASSLPLGDYSNTGELFF
>TRBJ1-1|TRBV19
CASSPRVDTEAFF
>TRBJ1-6|TRBV25-1
CASSEPYRGNSPLHF
>TRBJ2-3|TRBV6-6
CASRPLAGAPADTQYF
>TRBJ1-5|TRBV6-5
CASSPVPGSNQPQHF
>TRBJ2-3|TRBV29-1
CSVDRGKADTQYF
>TRBJ1-1|TRBV18
CSTRGLRRDTEAFF
>TRBJ2-5|TRBV5-1
CASSSRTSGGPVDF
>TRBJ1-5|TRBV27
CASSMGTGSNQPQHF
>TRBJ2-1|TRBV2
CASSSEWGGGGNEQFF
>TRBJ2-5|TRBV11-2
CASSLASWETQYF
>TRBJ1-1|TRBV6-6
CASSPYKNTEAFF
>TRBJ2-1|TRBV6-1
CASSEAGGQNEQFF
>TRBJ2-5|TRBV27
CASSLGEGSQETQYF
>TRBJ2-2|TRBV5-5
CASRPGQGLPFYTGELFF
>TRBJ2-3|TRBV5-6
CASSTSGGAVDTQYF
>TRBJ1-5|TRBV19
CASSISAPWTGSLQPQHF
>TRBJ1-5|TRBV27
CASSDRGRGQPQHF
>TRBJ1-5|TRBV4-1
CASSLGTGSRPQHF
>TRBJ1-6|TRBV7-2
CASSSTRVNSPLHF